This T cell receptor beta chain was identified in a study of T cell clonotyping in hematopoietic cell transplantation. Study observations and caveats: Pathologically expanded recipient clonotypes increased progressively from day 30 to day 180 as diversity fell. Few recipient clonotypes overlapped donors; over 95% were de novo at given depth.

Unmatched junction bases numbered 9, after V lost 3 bases and J lost 5 bases. Germline-derived CDR1 and CDR2 are SGHNT and YENEEA. The CDR3 loop spans 17 amino acids. Sequencing used immunoSEQ multiplex PCR; TCRdb keeps in-frame clones, though not all of them. The table records more than 8,000 clones, about 90% of them present only once. Time point defined: recipient sample about 28 days before transplant, after cytoreduction. This clone is a singleton in its sample. Its antigen is undetermined. The source was peripheral blood mononuclear cells, collected before stem cell transplant. This TCR came from a woman aged 55 to 70 with acute myeloid leukemia. Some clones in this sample may be carry-over from other donors' samples. The chain has TRBV11-3 and TRBJ2-3; 12 positions agree with TRBD2. The CDR3 loop reads CASSFDRLAGVGDTQYF. CDR3 nucleotide sequence: TGTGCCAGCAGCTTCGACCGACTAGCGGGAGTTGGAGATACGCAGTATTTT.